The sequence of this TCR beta chain was determined in a study of regulatory dendritic cells for organ transplantation. About the research overall: Monocytes received vitamin D3 on days 0 and 4, IL-10 on day 4. Study-wide findings and caveats: Memory CD8+ T cells were the most oligoclonal; naive cells were highly diverse. Memory CD8+ clonal expansion seemed more limited with regulatory than mature dendritic cells.

A remark on this clone: Its antigen is as yet unknown.

Using immunoSEQ multiplex PCR, the repertoire was profiled, and TCRdb retains in-frame clones only, with some absent. The data show over 10,000 clones, with around 92% seen just once and approximately 0.22% held by the top ten. Sorted subsets were CFSE-labeled and cultured approximately 5 days with allogeneic dendritic cells. CD4+ or CD8+ T cells were sorted as naive CD45RA+ or memory CD45RO+. Trimming removed 6 bases from V and 8 bases from J, with 15 bases in between. Germline CDR1 reads SGHTS; CDR2 reads YDEGEE. The CDR3 is made up of 13 amino acids. The source material was naive CD8+ T cells from blood cultured with regulatory dendritic cells. Subset denoted: CD45RA+ naive T cells. The sequence was collected from a human donor in good health. J is TRBJ2-1 and V is TRBV5-8; a weak D match, TRBD2 (5 bases). The CDR3 bases are TGTGCCAGCAACTCCGGGCGAGGGTATGAGCAGTTCTTC. It yields the protein CASNSGRGYEQFF.